A selection of T cell receptor beta chains follows, all from one sample in a study of shared clonotypes between healthy human individuals. TCRdb's copy holds only in-frame clones and misses some; the assay was immunoSEQ multiplex PCR. Found here are around 2.1 million clones, approximately 94% of them singletons; the top ten hold around 1.7%. Sequencing used naive CD8+ T cells from PBMCs. The source of these receptors is a man in his late teens or twenties in good health. Some clones in this sample may be carry-over from other donors' samples. The CDR3 runs from the conserved cysteine through the conserved F or W. The D gene is left open where the match is weak. The size of a clone is reported for some rows only, either as once, few or many, or as a class for expanded clones.

D gene | clone size | J gene | V gene | CDR3 protein | CDR3 DNA
TRBD2 | . | TRBJ2-2 | TRBV9 | CASSVGGGPTTGELFF | TGTGCCAGCAGCGTAGGGGGAGGGCCGACCACCGGGGAGCTGTTTTTT
TRBD2 | . | TRBJ2-3 | TRBV19 | CASSIVTSGGTDTQYF | TGTGCCAGTAGTATAGTGACTAGCGGGGGCACAGATACGCAGTATTTT
TRBD2 | once | TRBJ2-1 | TRBV29-1 | CSAVATLAGVYNEQFF | TGCAGCGCCGTGGCTACCTTAGCGGGAGTCTACAATGAGCAGTTCTTC
TRBD1 | . | TRBJ1-3 | TRBV2 | CASIKTGAGNTIYF | TGTGCCAGCATCAAAACAGGGGCTGGAAACACCATATATTTT
TRBD1 | . | TRBJ2-7 | TRBV9 | CASSVGAGTAYEQYF | TGTGCCAGCAGCGTTGGAGCCGGGACAGCCTACGAGCAGTACTTC
TRBD1 | once | TRBJ2-7 | TRBV7-3 | CASSEGGGYEQYF | TGTGCCAGCAGCGAAGGGGGCGGCTACGAGCAGTACTTC
TRBD1 | . | TRBJ2-1 | TRBV27 | CASSLRGQGPIPDNEQFF | TGTGCCAGCAGTTTACGGGGACAGGGGCCGATCCCCGACAATGAGCAGTTCTTC
TRBD2 | once | TRBJ2-3 | TRBV7-9 | CASSNRTSSPDTQYF | TGTGCCAGCAGCAACCGGACTAGTTCACCAGATACGCAGTATTTT
. | . | TRBJ2-2 | TRBV7-3 | CASSFLNREGELFF | TGTGCCAGCAGCTTCCTAAACAGGGAAGGGGAGCTGTTTTTT
. | . | TRBJ2-7 | TRBV7-8 | CASTSRMGLEQYF | TGTGCCAGCACCTCCCGGATGGGGTTGGAGCAGTACTTC
. | . | TRBJ1-3 | TRBV19 | CATQGTGNTIYF | TGTGCCACCCAGGGAACTGGAAACACCATATATTTT
. | . | TRBJ1-1 | TRBV27 | CASSSNTRLNTEAFF | TGTGCCAGCAGTTCCAACACAAGGTTGAACACTGAAGCTTTCTTT
TRBD1 | . | TRBJ2-2 | TRBV13 | CASSGAGQGVRELFF | TGTGCCAGCAGCGGCGCGGGACAGGGTGTTAGGGAGCTGTTTTTT
TRBD2 | . | TRBJ2-1 | TRBV7-8 | CASSSRTGGNEQFF | TGTGCCAGCAGCTCGAGGACGGGAGGGAATGAGCAGTTCTTC
. | . | TRBJ2-3 | TRBV5-1 | CASSLEKETDTQYF | TGCGCCAGCAGCTTGGAGAAGGAAACAGATACGCAGTATTTT
TRBD1 | . | TRBJ2-4 | TRBV6-1 | CASSDRDRGQWGNIQYF | TGTGCCAGCAGTGACCGGGACAGGGGACAGTGGGGAAACATTCAGTACTTC
. | . | TRBJ2-7 | TRBV10-3 | CAISEGARGRYEQYF | TGTGCCATCAGTGAGGGTGCCAGGGGTAGGTACGAGCAGTACTTC
. | . | TRBJ1-2 | TRBV5-1 | CASSLETPGRGHTF | TGCGCCAGCAGCTTGGAAACCCCCGGTAGGGGACACACCTTC
. | few | TRBJ1-5 | TRBV19 | CASKGQGLSPQHF | TGTGCCAGTAAAGGGCAGGGTTTATCGCCCCAGCATTTT
. | once | TRBJ2-7 | TRBV7-9 | CASSLQGSGPAGEQYF | TGTGCCAGCAGCTTACAGGGATCCGGACCGGCGGGCGAGCAGTACTTC
TRBD1 | . | TRBJ2-7 | TRBV7-2 | CASSLGQGHEQYF | TGTGCCAGCAGCTTGGGACAGGGCCACGAGCAGTACTTC